These 19 T cell receptor beta chains came from one sample sequenced in a study of T-cell memory formation after mild COVID-19. Each CDR3 protein gets one entry after TCRdb re-called the 5' RACE reads with MiXCR. The profile shows about 350,000 distinct CDR3 sequences, approximately 14% of them singletons. Sequenced input: PBMCs or a T cell subset sorted from them (not recorded which). The receptors shown here come from a young man who had mild COVID-19 (a few samples of this study predate the infection). Cell type and time point are not known.

This clonotype was picked up a small number of times. The chain is built from TRBV6-5 and TRBJ1-5, with D unclear. Trimming removed 10 bases from V and 2 bases from J, with 12 bases in between. Germline-derived CDR1 and CDR2 are MNHEY and SVGAGI. The CDR3 contains 13 residues. Here the CDR3 DNA reads TGTGCCACCGCGATGGGTGGCAATCAGCCCCAGCATTTT. Translating gives CATAMGGNQPQHF.

In its sample, this clonotype was seen a few times. The chain employs TRBV7-6 and TRBJ1-1; D is unclear. The CDR3 is 16 residues long. The V gene's germline CDR1 is SGHVS and CDR2 FNYEAQ. Trimming removed 0 bases from V and 4 bases from J, with 15 bases in between. The CDR3 sequence is CASSLARLAASTEAFF. The CDR3 DNA reads TGTGCCAGCAGCTTAGCCCGCCTGGCAGCGAGCACTGAAGCTTTCTTT.

Only a few counts were recorded for this clonotype. The chain combines TRBV6-1 with TRBJ2-7, with TRBD1 matching over 7 bases. The J segment lost 1 base and the V segment lost 7 bases, leaving 7 bases of the junction unmatched. This CDR3 is built from 14 residues. Germline V gene sequence: CDR1 MNHNS, CDR2 SASEGT. The CDR3 loop reads CASIGWGQSYEQYV. The CDR3 DNA reads as TGTGCCAGCATCGGCTGGGGACAGTCCTACGAGCAGTACGTC.

This clonotype came up a few times. The rearrangement joins TRBV28 to TRBJ2-7, with a tentative D call TRBD2 (5 bases). Germline CDR1 MDHEN, CDR2 SYDVKM. V gave up 5 bases and J gave up 5 bases, with 10 bases separating them. The CDR3 runs 12 residues. As DNA, the CDR3 is TGTGCCAGCAGTCCCCGGGATGACGAGCAGTACGTC. It is translated as CASSPRDDEQYV.

The CDR3 region has the DNA TGTGCCAGCAGTAAAGGGGCAGGAAAAGCTTTCTTT. It encodes CASSKGAGKAFF. The chain joins TRBV7-9 to TRBJ1-1; D may be TRBD1 (5 bases). The CDR3 spans 12 residues. Trimming pared 6 bases from V and 9 bases from J, leaving 14 bases between. Looked up from germline, CDR1 is SEHNR and CDR2 is FQNEAQ (reference sequence).

In its sample, this clonotype was seen a few times. J is TRBJ2-5 and V is TRBV29-1; D uncertain. The length of the CDR3 is 12 residues. Germline V gene sequence: CDR1 SQVTM, CDR2 ANQGSEA. The ends were cut back, 5 bases at V and 2 bases at J, with 9 bases in the middle. CDR3 DNA sequence: TGCAGCGTTCAGTTCTTACAAGAGACCCAGTACTTC. Translating gives CSVQFLQETQYF.

This clonotype came up a few times. The rearrangement joins TRBV12-3 or TRBV12-4 to TRBJ2-7; tentative D call: TRBD2 (6 bases). The CDR3 has 13 amino acids. V was trimmed by 2 bases and J by 7 bases, leaving 12 bases between them. In DNA, the CDR3 is TGTGCCAGCAGTTTATCGGAGGGCGAGGAGCAGTACTTC. This gives the protein CASSLSEGEEQYF.

The gene calls are TRBV27 and TRBJ2-3, with D maybe TRBD2 (5 bases). Germline lookup yields CDR1 MNHEY and CDR2 SMNVEV (reference sequence). The V and J ends lost 5 bases and 14 bases respectively, with 23 bases between them. The CDR3 is made up of 14 amino acids. Here the CDR3 reads CASSPLTAAGPWYF. The CDR3 DNA reads TGTGCCAGCAGTCCCCTGACCGCGGCGGGCCCATGGTATTTT.

This clonotype was detected a few times. The chain has TRBV6-6 and TRBJ2-2; D not resolved. The germline V and J ends were trimmed by 10 bases and 1 base, with 10 bases remaining between them. The CDR3 is 13 amino acids. Germline V lookup: CDR1 MNHNY, CDR2 SVGAGI (reference sequence). DNA of the CDR3: TGTGCCACCACCGGGTGGAACACCGGGGAGCTGTTTTTT. Protein sequence: CATTGWNTGELFF.

The chain combines TRBV12-3 or TRBV12-4 with TRBJ2-5; D not certain. V lost 2 bases, J lost 7 bases, and 8 bases lay in between. This CDR3 contains 12 residues. The CDR3 DNA follows: TGTGCCAGCAGTTTATCCTCAGGGACCCAGTACTTC. Protein: CASSLSSGTQYF.

This clonotype was picked up a small number of times. This chain connects TRBV10-2 to TRBJ2-1; D may be TRBD1 (5 bases). Trimming removed 3 bases at V and 3 bases at J, with 12 bases between. Germline V gene sequence: CDR1 WSHSY, CDR2 SAAADI. This CDR3 has 15 amino acids. The CDR3 nucleotides read TGCGCCAGCAGTGATCCAAGAGGACACTACAATGAGCAGTTCTTC. As protein: CASSDPRGHYNEQFF.

This clonotype was picked up a small number of times. This chain's CDR3 is CAISDPGTKETQYF. The CDR3 DNA is TGTGCCATCAGTGACCCCGGGACCAAAGAGACCCAGTACTTC. The J gene is TRBJ2-5, the V gene TRBV10-3; D is possibly TRBD1 or TRBD2 (5 bases each). Germline-derived CDR1 and CDR2 are ENHRY and SYGVKD. V lost 3 bases and J 3 bases, leaving 11 bases between the germline ends. The CDR3 length is 14 residues.

This clonotype was seen more than once but under ten times. This sequence joins TRBV29-1 and TRBJ2-5; 8 bases map to TRBD2. V shed 6 bases, J shed 2 bases, and the junction held 2 bases outside the gene matches. CDR1 and CDR2 from the germline V gene are SQVTM and ANQGSEA. The CDR3 is made up of 12 amino acids. The CDR3 sequence: CSVRGGQETQYF. The CDR3 DNA reads TGCAGCGTCCGGGGGGGGCAAGAGACCCAGTACTTC.

This clonotype was observed a few times. This chain uses TRBV7-9 with TRBJ1-4, with D perhaps matching TRBD1 (5 bases). Germline assignment: CDR1 SEHNR and CDR2 FQNEAQ (reference sequence). V dropped 5 bases and J dropped 7 bases, with 17 bases sitting between them. This CDR3 comprises 15 residues. CDR3 bases: TGTGCCAGCAGCCCTAGGGGCAGGGAGAGTGAAAAACTGTTTTTT. Translation: CASSPRGRESEKLFF.

This rearrangement joins TRBV19 to TRBJ1-5; a weak D match, TRBD1 (6 bases). The CDR3 sequence is 10 residues long. The germline gives CDR1 LNHDA, CDR2 SQIVND (reference sequence). The germline V and J ends were trimmed by 11 bases and 7 bases, with 9 bases remaining between them. The chain's CDR3 is CASGVQPQHF. The CDR3 DNA sequence: TGTGCCTCAGGGGTGCAGCCCCAGCATTTT.

The chain joins TRBV7-6 to TRBJ2-2, with TRBD1 matching 9 bases. There are 15 residues in the CDR3. The V gene's germline CDR1 is SGHVS and CDR2 FNYEAQ. With V trimmed by 8 bases and J by 4 bases, 8 bases remained unmatched. CDR3 protein: CASRGDRVPTGELFF. Written as DNA, the CDR3 is TGTGCCAGCCGTGGGGACAGGGTCCCCACCGGGGAGCTGTTTTTT. The full variable domain, with the rest looked up from reference TRBV7-6 and TRBJ2-2, is GAGVSQSPRYKVTKRGQDVALRCDPISGHVSLYWYRQALGQGPEFLTYFNYEAQQDKSGLPNDRFSAERPEGSISTLTIQRTEQRDSAMYRCASRGDRVPTGELFFGEGSRLTVL.

This clonotype was counted only a few times. The chain couples TRBV5-1 to TRBJ1-2, with D perhaps TRBD1 (6 bases). The CDR3 totals 14 residues. The germline V gene has CDR1 SGHRS and CDR2 YFSETQ. V was cut by 0 bases and J by 8 bases, with 14 bases left in between. In DNA, the CDR3 is TGCGCCAGCAGCTTGGGATTCAGGGGCGAAGGCTACACCTTC. It yields the protein CASSLGFRGEGYTF.

This sequence joins TRBV15 and TRBJ2-7; tentative D call: TRBD2 (6 bases). In germline, CDR1 is LNHNV, CDR2 YYDKDF (reference sequence). CDR3 length: 16 amino acids. Between the trimmed V and J ends, which lost 0 bases and 0 bases, there was a span of 12 bases. CDR3: CATSRDLARGSYEQYF. The CDR3 coding sequence is TGTGCCACCAGCAGAGATCTGGCGCGGGGCTCCTACGAGCAGTACTTC.

This rearrangement joins TRBV20-1 to TRBJ2-7, with a tentative D call TRBD2 (5 bases). The germline CDR1 and CDR2 sequences are DFQATT and SNEGSKA (reference sequence). This CDR3 comprises 13 residues. V dropped 1 base and J dropped 1 base, with 8 bases sitting between them. The CDR3, as DNA: TGCAGTGCTAGAGTACGGGGTTCCTACGAGCAGTACTTC. This translates into CSARVRGSYEQYF.